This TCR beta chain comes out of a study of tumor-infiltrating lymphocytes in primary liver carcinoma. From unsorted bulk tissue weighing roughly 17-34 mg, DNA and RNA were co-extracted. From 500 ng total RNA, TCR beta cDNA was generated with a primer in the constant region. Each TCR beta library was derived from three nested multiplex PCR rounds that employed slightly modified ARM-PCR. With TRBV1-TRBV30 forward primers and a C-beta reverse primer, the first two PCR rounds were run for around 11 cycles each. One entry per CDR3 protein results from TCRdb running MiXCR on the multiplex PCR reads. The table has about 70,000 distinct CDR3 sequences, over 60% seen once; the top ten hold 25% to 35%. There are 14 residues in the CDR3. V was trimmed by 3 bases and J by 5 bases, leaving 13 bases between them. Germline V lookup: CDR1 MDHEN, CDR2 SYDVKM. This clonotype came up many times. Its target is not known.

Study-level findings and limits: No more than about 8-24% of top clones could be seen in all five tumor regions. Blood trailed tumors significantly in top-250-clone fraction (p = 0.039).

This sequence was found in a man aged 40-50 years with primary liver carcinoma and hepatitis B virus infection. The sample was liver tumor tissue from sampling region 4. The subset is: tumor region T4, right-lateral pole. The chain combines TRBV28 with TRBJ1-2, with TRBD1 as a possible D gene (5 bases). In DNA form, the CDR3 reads TGTGCCAGCAGTTTGGGTGGGGGTCAGTATGGCTACACCTTC. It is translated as CASSLGGGQYGYTF.